These 14 T cell receptor beta chains were sequenced from one sample in a study of tumor-infiltrating lymphocytes in localized non-small cell lung cancer (dated by TCRdb to 2020 to 2023). Libraries were built with the immunoSEQ multiplex PCR assay. Held by TCRdb, this immuneACCESS table contains in-frame sequences only and omits some clones. Under half of the omission traces to an unresolved V gene where checked; the cause of the rest is unknown. The sample includes some 11,000 clones, with about 72% observed a single time. The ten largest clones take up approximately 11% of the sample. Sequenced input: uninvolved lung tissue not adjacent to the tumor. These receptors all stem from a human donor with non-small cell lung cancer.

In regard to this clone: One end of the junction does not line up with germline, which may come from a read error. J is TRBJ2-1 and V is TRBV27, with 7 positions matching TRBD2. The CDR3 is made up of 13 amino acids. The germline V gene encodes CDR1 MNHEY and CDR2 SMNVEV (reference sequence). Here the CDR3 DNA reads TGTGCCAGCACCATGACTAGCTACGATGAGCAGTTCTTC. This codes for CASTMTSYDEQFF.

The CDR3 here is CASSLRTPNTGELFF. DNA of the CDR3: TGTGCCAGCAGCTTACGGACACCGAACACCGGGGAGCTGTTTTTT. The chain is built from TRBV7-9 and TRBJ2-2; weak D call: TRBD1 (5 bases). The V gene lost 2 bases and the J gene lost 0 bases, with 7 bases spanning the gap. Germline loops: CDR1 SEHNR, CDR2 FQNEAQ (reference sequence). The CDR3 spans 15 residues.

In its sample, this clone was seen a few times. The V and J genes are TRBV7-9 and TRBJ1-1; D not resolved. V lost 8 bases and J 0 bases, leaving 10 bases between the germline ends. The germline gives CDR1 SEHNR, CDR2 FQNEAQ (reference sequence). The CDR3 runs to 13 residues. The DNA of the CDR3 is TGTGCCAGCGCCCCGGGGTTGAACACTGAAGCTTTCTTT. The encoded protein is CASAPGLNTEAFF.

V usage is TRBV11-2 and J usage is TRBJ1-6; D not resolved. The CDR3 has 15 residues. Germline V gives CDR1 SGHAT, CDR2 FQNNGV. V was clipped by 0 bases and J by 8 bases, with 11 bases between them. The CDR3 here is CASSLDRALDSPLHF. The CDR3 DNA reads as TGTGCCAGCAGCTTAGACAGAGCTCTGGATTCACCCCTCCACTTT.

The chain has TRBV5-8 and TRBJ2-3; D is unresolved. Germline V gives CDR1 SGHTS, CDR2 YDEGEE. The CDR3 is made up of 14 amino acids. V lost 2 bases and J 1 base, leaving 8 bases between the germline ends. The CDR3 sequence: CASSLDVGTDTQYF. The DNA for the CDR3 is TGTGCCAGCAGCTTAGACGTCGGCACAGATACGCAGTATTTT.

V usage is TRBV27 and J usage is TRBJ2-7; 11 bases match TRBD2. Germline CDR1 MNHEY, CDR2 SMNVEV (reference sequence). The CDR3 extends over 16 amino acids. Trimming took 2 bases from V and 0 from J; bases not matched to a gene: 3. This CDR3 reads CASSLLAGGPSYEQYF. The CDR3 DNA sequence: TGTGCCAGCAGTTTACTAGCGGGAGGTCCCTCCTACGAGCAGTACTTC.

In this sample, this clone turned up a few times. This chain connects TRBV29-1 to TRBJ1-1; unclear D gene. Germline CDR1 SQVTM, CDR2 ANQGSEA. V gave up 2 bases and J gave up 4 bases, with 11 bases separating them. The CDR3 totals 13 residues. In nucleotides, the CDR3 is TGCAGCGTTGAACGAGGGTGGACCACTGAAGCTTTCTTT. Translated: CSVERGWTTEAFF.

This clone was recorded once. V usage is TRBV30 and J usage is TRBJ2-2, with TRBD2 identical over 8 bases. This CDR3 has 15 residues. The germline V gene has CDR1 GTSNPN and CDR2 SVGIG (reference sequence). Trimming took 0 bases from V and 0 from J; bases not matched to a gene: 0. The CDR3 is CAWSVGLANTGELFF. As DNA, the CDR3 is TGTGCCTGGAGTGTGGGACTAGCGAACACCGGGGAGCTGTTTTTT.

V and J are TRBV5-1 and TRBJ1-3; D is possibly TRBD1 (6 bases). The ends were cut back, 0 bases at V and 1 base at J, with 8 bases in the middle. Germline CDR1 is SGHRS and CDR2 is YFSETQ. This CDR3 has 15 residues. In DNA form, the CDR3 reads TGCGCCAGCAGCTTGGCGGGGACATCTGGAAACACCATATATTTT. Translated, it gives CASSLAGTSGNTIYF.

This chain connects TRBV9 to TRBJ2-3; perhaps TRBD1 as D (6 bases). V lost 7 bases, J lost 4 bases, and 19 bases lay in between. Germline values: CDR1 SGDLS, CDR2 YYNGEE. The CDR3 loop spans 15 amino acids. The CDR3 DNA follows: TGTGCCAGCGGCTCAAGGGTGGGGGCCTCAGATACGCAGTATTTT. Protein product: CASGSRVGASDTQYF.

The chain recombines TRBV19 with TRBJ1-1; D is uncertain. Germline V gene data show CDR1 as LNHDA and CDR2 as SQIVND (reference sequence). V shed 2 bases and J shed 2 bases, with 6 bases lying between them. There are 13 residues in the CDR3. CDR3 protein: CASSIQLNTEAFF. The CDR3 DNA reads TGTGCCAGTAGTATACAGCTAAACACTGAAGCTTTCTTT.

The V call is TRBV27, the J call TRBJ2-1; D is possibly TRBD2 (6 bases). Germline CDR1 MNHEY, CDR2 SMNVEV (reference sequence). The CDR3 has 15 amino acids. The V end was cut by 1 base, the J end by 10 bases, with 17 bases between. The CDR3 reads CASSLFGLAVGEQFF. CDR3 bases: TGTGCCAGCAGTTTATTTGGTTTAGCGGTGGGGGAGCAGTTCTTC.

This chain uses TRBV4-3 with TRBJ2-1; the match to TRBD2 covers 10 bases. CDR1 and CDR2 (germline): LGHNA, YSLEER. This CDR3 is built from 17 residues. V lost 0 bases to trimming and J lost 9 bases; unmatched junction nucleotides: 11. The CDR3 bases are TGCGCCAGCAGCCAAGATCCATCAGCGGGGGGGTTGGGTGAGCAGTTCTTC. Translating it yields CASSQDPSAGGLGEQFF.

This chain connects TRBV14 to TRBJ1-6, with a tentative D call TRBD1 (5 bases). The length of the CDR3 is 15 residues. Germline CDR1 is SGHDN and CDR2 is FVKESK. V lost 4 bases and J lost 14, with 21 bases in between. The CDR3: CASSPLGPPTITLHF. DNA of the CDR3: TGTGCCAGCAGCCCGCTGGGACCCCCGACGATAACCCTCCACTTT.